Sequencing of this T cell receptor (beta chain) was carried out in a study of naive and memory T cell subsets. General observations from the study: Diversity fell and Gini index rose from naive through CM, EM, EMRA. Each distinct alpha or beta sequence counts as one clonotype.

Details on this clonotype: The antigen remains undetermined.

The beta constant-region primer was an equimolar mix of two oligonucleotides covering TRBC1 and TRBC2. The ligated cDNA underwent four PCR rounds using SP2 and nested alpha and beta constant-region primers. MiXCR, applied by TCRdb to the UMI-ligation and nested PCR reads, yields one record per CDR3 protein. Of 81,000 or so distinct CDR3 sequences in the sample, 7% were seen once. The CDR3 runs 15 residues. Germline loops: CDR1 MDHEN, CDR2 SYDVKM. Trimming left V 5 bases short and J 5 bases short, with 16 bases between. Four subsets defined by CD45RA and CD27 were sorted after CD3, CD4, CD8 and live/dead staining.

This sequence joins TRBV28 and TRBJ1-5; D is unresolved. Sequenced: central memory CD4+ T cells from blood. The origin of this receptor is a human donor in good health. CDR3 DNA: TGTGCCAGCAGTCTACCTTCGGGGTCCCATCAGCCCCAGCATTTT. Its protein is CASSLPSGSHQPQHF. The whole variable domain, filled in from reference TRBV28 and TRBJ1-5, reads DVKVTQSSRYLVKRTGEKVFLECVQDMDHENMFWYRQDPGLGLRLIYFSYDVKMKEKGDIPEGYSVSREKKERFSLILESASTNQTSMYLCASSLPSGSHQPQHFGDGTRLSIL.